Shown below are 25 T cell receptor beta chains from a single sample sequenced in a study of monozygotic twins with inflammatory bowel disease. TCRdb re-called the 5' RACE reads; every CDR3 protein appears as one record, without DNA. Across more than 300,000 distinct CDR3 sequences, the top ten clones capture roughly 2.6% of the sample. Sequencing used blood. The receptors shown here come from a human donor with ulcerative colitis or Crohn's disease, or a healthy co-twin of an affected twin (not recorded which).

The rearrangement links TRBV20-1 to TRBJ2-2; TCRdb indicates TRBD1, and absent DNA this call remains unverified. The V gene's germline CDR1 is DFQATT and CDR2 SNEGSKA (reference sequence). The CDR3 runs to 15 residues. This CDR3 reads CSANLGPPNTGELFF.

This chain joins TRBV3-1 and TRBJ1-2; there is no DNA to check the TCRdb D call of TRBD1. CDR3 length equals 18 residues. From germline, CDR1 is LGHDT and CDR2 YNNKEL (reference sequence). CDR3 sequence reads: CASSQDLPHRGNDYGYTF.

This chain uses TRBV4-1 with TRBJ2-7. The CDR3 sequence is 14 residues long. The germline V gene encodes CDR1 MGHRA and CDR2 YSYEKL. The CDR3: CASSQDPVIYEQYF.

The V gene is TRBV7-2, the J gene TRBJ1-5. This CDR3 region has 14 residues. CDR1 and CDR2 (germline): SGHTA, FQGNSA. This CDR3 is CASSLGSLMGPQHF.

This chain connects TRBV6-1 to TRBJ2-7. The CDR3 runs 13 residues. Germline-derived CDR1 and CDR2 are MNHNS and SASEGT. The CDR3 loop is CASTDRVDYEQYF.

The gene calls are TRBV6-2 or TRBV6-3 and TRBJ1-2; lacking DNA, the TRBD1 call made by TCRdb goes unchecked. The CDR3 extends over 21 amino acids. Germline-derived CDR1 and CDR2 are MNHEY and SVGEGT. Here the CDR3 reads CASSYSVFGRKGQGIRYGYTF.

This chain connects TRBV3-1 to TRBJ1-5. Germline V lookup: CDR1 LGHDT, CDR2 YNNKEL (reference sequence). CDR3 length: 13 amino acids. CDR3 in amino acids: CASSQAPEQPQHF.

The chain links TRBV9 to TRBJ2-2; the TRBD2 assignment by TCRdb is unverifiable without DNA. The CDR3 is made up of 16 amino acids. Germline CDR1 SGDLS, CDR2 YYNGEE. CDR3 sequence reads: CASSPTSSGNTGELFF.

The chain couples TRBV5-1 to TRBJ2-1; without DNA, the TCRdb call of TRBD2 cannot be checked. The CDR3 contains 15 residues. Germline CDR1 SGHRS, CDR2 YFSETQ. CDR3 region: CASSLARGELNEQFF.

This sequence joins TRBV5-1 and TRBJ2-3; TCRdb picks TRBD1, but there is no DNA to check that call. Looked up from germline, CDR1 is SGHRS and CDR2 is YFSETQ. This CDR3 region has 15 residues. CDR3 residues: CASSRPGQGSDTQYF.

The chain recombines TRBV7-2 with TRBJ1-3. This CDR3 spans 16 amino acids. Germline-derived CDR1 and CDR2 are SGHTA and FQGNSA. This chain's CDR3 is CASSLNPPGVENTIYF.

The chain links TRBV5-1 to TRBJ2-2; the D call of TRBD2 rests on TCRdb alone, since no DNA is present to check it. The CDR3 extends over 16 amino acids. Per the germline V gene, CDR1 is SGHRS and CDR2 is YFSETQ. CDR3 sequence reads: CASSFRTSGGAGELFF.

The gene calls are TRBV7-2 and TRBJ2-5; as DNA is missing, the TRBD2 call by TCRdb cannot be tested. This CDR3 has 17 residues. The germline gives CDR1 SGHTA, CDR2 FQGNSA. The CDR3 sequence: CASSPNLAGGPVETQYF.

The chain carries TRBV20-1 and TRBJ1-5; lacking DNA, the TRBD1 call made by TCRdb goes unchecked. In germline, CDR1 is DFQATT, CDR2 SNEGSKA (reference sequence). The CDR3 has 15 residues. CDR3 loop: CSARDDLQGRQPQHF.

The CDR3 region is CASSYFSGVESYEQYF. The chain carries TRBV6-5 and TRBJ2-7; without DNA, the TCRdb call of TRBD1 cannot be checked. The CDR3 spans 16 residues. Looked up from germline, CDR1 is MNHEY and CDR2 is SVGAGI.

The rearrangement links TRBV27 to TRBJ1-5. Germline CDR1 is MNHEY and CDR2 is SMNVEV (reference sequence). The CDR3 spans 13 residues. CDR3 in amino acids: CASSLNPAVVSHF.

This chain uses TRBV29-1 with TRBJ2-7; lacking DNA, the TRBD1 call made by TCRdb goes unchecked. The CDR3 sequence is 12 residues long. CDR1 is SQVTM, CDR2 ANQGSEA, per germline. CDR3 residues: CSIPLQGTEQYF.

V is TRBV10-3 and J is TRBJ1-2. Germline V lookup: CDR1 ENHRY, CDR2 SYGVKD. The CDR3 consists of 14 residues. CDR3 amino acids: CAISDLQGRAGYTF.

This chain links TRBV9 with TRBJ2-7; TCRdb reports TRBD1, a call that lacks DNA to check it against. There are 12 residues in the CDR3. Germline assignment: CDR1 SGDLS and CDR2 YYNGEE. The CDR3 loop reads CASSATGDEQYF.

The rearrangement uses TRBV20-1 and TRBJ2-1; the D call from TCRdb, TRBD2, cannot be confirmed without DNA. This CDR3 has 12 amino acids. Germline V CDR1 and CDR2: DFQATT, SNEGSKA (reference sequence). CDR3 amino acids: CSSREGRNEQFF.

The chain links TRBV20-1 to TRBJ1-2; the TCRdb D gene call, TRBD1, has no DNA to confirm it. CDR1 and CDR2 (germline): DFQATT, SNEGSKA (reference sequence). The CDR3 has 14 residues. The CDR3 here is CSARTTGGWGGYTF.

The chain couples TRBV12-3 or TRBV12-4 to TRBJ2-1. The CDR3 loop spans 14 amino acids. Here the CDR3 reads CASSLQETSNEQFF.

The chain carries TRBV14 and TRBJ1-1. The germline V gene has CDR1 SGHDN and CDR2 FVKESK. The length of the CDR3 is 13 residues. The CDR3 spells CASSHSSATEAFF.

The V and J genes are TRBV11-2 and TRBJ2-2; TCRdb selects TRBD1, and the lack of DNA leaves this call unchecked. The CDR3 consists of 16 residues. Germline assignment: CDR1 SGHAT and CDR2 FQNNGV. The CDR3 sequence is CASSQDGQILTGELFF. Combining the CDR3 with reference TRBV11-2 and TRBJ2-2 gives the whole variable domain EAGVAQSPRYKIIEKRQSVAFWCNPISGHATLYWYQQILGQGPKLLIQFQNNGVVDDSQLPKDRFSAERLKGVDSTLKIQPAKLEDSAVYLCASSQDGQILTGELFFGEGSRLTVL.

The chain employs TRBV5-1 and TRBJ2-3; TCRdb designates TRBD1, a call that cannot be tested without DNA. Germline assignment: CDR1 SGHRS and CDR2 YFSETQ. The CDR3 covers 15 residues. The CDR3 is CASSLQGAGTDTQYF.